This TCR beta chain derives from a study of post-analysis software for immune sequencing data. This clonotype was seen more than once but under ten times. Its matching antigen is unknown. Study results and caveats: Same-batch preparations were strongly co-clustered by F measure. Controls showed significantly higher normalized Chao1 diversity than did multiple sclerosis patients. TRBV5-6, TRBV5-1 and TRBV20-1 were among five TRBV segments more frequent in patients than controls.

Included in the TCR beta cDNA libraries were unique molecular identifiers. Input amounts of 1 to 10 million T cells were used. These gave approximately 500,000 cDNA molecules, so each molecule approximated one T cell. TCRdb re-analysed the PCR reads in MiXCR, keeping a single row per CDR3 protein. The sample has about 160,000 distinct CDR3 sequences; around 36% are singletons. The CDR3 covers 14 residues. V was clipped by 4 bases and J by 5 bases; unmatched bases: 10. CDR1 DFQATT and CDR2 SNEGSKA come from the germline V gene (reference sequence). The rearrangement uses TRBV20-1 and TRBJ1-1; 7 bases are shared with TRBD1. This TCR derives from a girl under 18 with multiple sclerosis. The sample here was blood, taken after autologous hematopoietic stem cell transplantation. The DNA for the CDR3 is TGCAGTGCTACCCGACGACAGGGAAGGACTGAAGCTTTCTTT. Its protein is CSATRRQGRTEAFF.